The 13 T cell receptor beta chains given below trace back to one sample, sequenced in a study of blood T cell repertoires in COVID-19. Clones were read by immunoSEQ multiplex PCR, and TCRdb kept only the in-frame ones, dropping some. The sample holds over 75,000 clones, 60% to 85% seen once. Material for sequencing was peripheral blood. The receptors were gathered from a human donor in a cohort sampled during active COVID-19.

This rearrangement joins TRBV6-4 to TRBJ2-1; TRBD2 aligns across 13 bases. This CDR3 comprises 16 residues. From germline, CDR1 is MRHNA and CDR2 SNTAGT. J was trimmed by 5 bases and V by 5 bases; bases with no gene match: 6. The CDR3 DNA sequence: TGTGCCAGCAGTCCAACCGGGACTAGCGGGGACAATGAGCAGTTCTTC. This gives the protein CASSPTGTSGDNEQFF.

V gene TRBV7-3 combines with J gene TRBJ2-7; a weak D match, TRBD1 (6 bases). The CDR3 covers 15 residues. The germline V gene encodes CDR1 SGHTA and CDR2 FQGTGA. V lost 3 bases to trimming and J lost 1 base, with 13 bases between them. The CDR3 sequence: CASSLGPGESYEQYF. The DNA for the CDR3 is TGTGCCAGCAGCTTGGGGCCAGGGGAATCCTACGAGCAGTACTTC.

This clone came up once. Other DNA sequences in the sample encode the same CDR3. This chain uses TRBV2 with TRBJ2-1, with 10 bases matching TRBD2. The CDR3 extends over 13 amino acids. V was clipped by 6 bases and J by 5 bases; unmatched bases: 1. Germline V gene sequence: CDR1 SNHLY, CDR2 FYNNEI. The CDR3 region is CASRLAGNNEQFF. In nucleotides, the CDR3 is TGTGCCAGCAGACTAGCGGGAAACAATGAGCAGTTCTTC.

This chain links TRBV6-6 with TRBJ1-4, with 9 bases identical to TRBD1. The CDR3 runs 14 residues. The germline CDR1 and CDR2 sequences are MNHNY and SVGAGI (reference sequence). V shed 5 bases, J shed 6 bases, and the junction held 4 bases outside the gene matches. CDR3 DNA sequence: TGTGCCAGCAGTGATACAGGGGGCGATGAAAAACTGTTTTTT. Amino acid sequence: CASSDTGGDEKLFF.

This clone was counted a few times. The V and J genes are TRBV7-6 and TRBJ2-1, with a possible D match to TRBD2 (6 bases). Trimming took off 5 bases at V and 4 bases at J, with 9 bases between the two ends. The germline gives CDR1 SGHVS, CDR2 FNYEAQ. This CDR3 region has 13 residues. CDR3 coding DNA: TGTGCCAGCAGCCCCGGGGGTTACAATGAGCAGTTCTTC. It translates to CASSPGGYNEQFF.

This clone was counted a few times. V and J are TRBV18 and TRBJ1-4; perhaps TRBD1 as D (6 bases). The CDR3 consists of 13 residues. CDR1 KGHSH and CDR2 LQKENI come from the germline V gene. V dropped 6 bases and J dropped 8 bases, with 13 bases sitting between them. CDR3 amino acids: CASSWGRREKLFF. The DNA of the CDR3 is TGTGCCAGCTCGTGGGGGCGCAGAGAAAAACTGTTTTTT. The variable domain in full, completed from reference TRBV18 and TRBJ1-4, reads NAGVMQNPRHLVRRRGQEARLRCSPMKGHSHVYWYRQLPEEGLKFMVYLQKENIIDESGMPKERFSAEFPKEGPSILRIQQVVRGDSAAYFCASSWGRREKLFFGSGTQLSVL.

In this sample, this clone turned up once. J is TRBJ2-5 and V is TRBV2; the match to TRBD1 covers 7 bases. Germline values: CDR1 SNHLY, CDR2 FYNNEI. V shed 6 bases, J shed 5 bases, and the junction held 9 bases outside the gene matches. The length of the CDR3 is 14 residues. In DNA form, the CDR3 reads TGTGCCAGCAGAGCGACAGGGAAGGGGGAGACCCAGTACTTC. Protein sequence: CASRATGKGETQYF. Drawing the rest from reference TRBV2 and TRBJ2-5, the complete variable domain is EPEVTQTPSHQVTQMGQEVILRCVPISNHLYFYWYRQILGQKVEFLVSFYNNEISEKSEIFDDQFSVERPDGSNFTLKIRSTKLEDSAMYFCASRATGKGETQYFGPGTRLLVL.

The J gene is TRBJ1-2, the V gene TRBV27, with 7 positions matching TRBD1. Per germline, CDR1 MNHEY and CDR2 SMNVEV (reference sequence). Trimming removed 5 bases from V and 4 bases from J; junction bases left unmatched: 7. This CDR3 comprises 14 residues. CDR3 in amino acids: CASSASGGLYGYTF. Written as DNA, the CDR3 is TGTGCCAGCAGTGCGTCAGGGGGTCTCTATGGCTACACCTTC.

The chain uses TRBV29-1 and TRBJ2-7; TRBD2 matches 8 bases. After removal of 4 bases from V and 2 bases from J, the junction contained 10 bases not matched to a gene. Germline V gene data show CDR1 as SQVTM and CDR2 as ANQGSEA. CDR3 length: 15 residues. CDR3: CSVAPLAGGAYEQYV. In DNA, the CDR3 is TGCAGCGTTGCCCCTCTCGCGGGAGGTGCCTACGAGCAGTACGTC.

The genes are TRBV28 and TRBJ1-4; the D is unclear. Germline V CDR1 and CDR2: MDHEN, SYDVKM. The CDR3 covers 12 residues. Trimming left V 3 bases short and J 4 bases short, with 3 bases between. The CDR3: CASSLSNEKLFF. Written as DNA, the CDR3 is TGTGCCAGCAGTTTGAGTAATGAAAAACTGTTTTTT.

This rearrangement joins TRBV19 to TRBJ2-1; D is perhaps TRBD1 (5 bases). Per germline, CDR1 LNHDA and CDR2 SQIVND (reference sequence). The length of the CDR3 is 16 residues. Trimming removed 4 bases at V and 7 bases at J, with 20 bases between. The CDR3 DNA is TGTGCCAGTAGTACGGACGACAGTCCCCAGTTTAATGAGCAGTTCTTC. Translating gives CASSTDDSPQFNEQFF.

CDR3 nucleotides: TGTGCCAGCAGTCCGACGTGGGGGGACTCCTATAATTCACCCCTCCACTTT. This translates into CASSPTWGDSYNSPLHF. The chain links TRBV28 to TRBJ1-6; the D gene is possibly TRBD1 (5 bases). The CDR3 contains 17 residues. Germline V gene sequence: CDR1 MDHEN, CDR2 SYDVKM. V gave up 5 bases and J gave up 0 bases, with 14 bases separating them. Drawing the rest from reference TRBV28 and TRBJ1-6, the complete variable domain is DVKVTQSSRYLVKRTGEKVFLECVQDMDHENMFWYRQDPGLGLRLIYFSYDVKMKEKGDIPEGYSVSREKKERFSLILESASTNQTSMYLCASSPTWGDSYNSPLHFGNGTRLTVT.

This clone was detected ten times or more. The V and J genes are TRBV28 and TRBJ2-5; TRBD1 might be the D (5 bases). The V gene lost 5 bases and the J gene lost 5 bases, with 15 bases spanning the gap. In germline, CDR1 is MDHEN, CDR2 SYDVKM. The CDR3 is 14 residues long. In DNA form, the CDR3 reads TGTGCCAGCAGTCAGCAAACGACAGCGGAGACCCAGTACTTC. Protein: CASSQQTTAETQYF. The complete variable domain, with remaining parts taken from reference TRBV28 and TRBJ2-5, reads DVKVTQSSRYLVKRTGEKVFLECVQDMDHENMFWYRQDPGLGLRLIYFSYDVKMKEKGDIPEGYSVSREKKERFSLILESASTNQTSMYLCASSQQTTAETQYFGPGTRLLVL.